Detailed here is one TCR beta chain. Its cognate antigen is unknown. Germline-derived CDR1 and CDR2 are SQVTM and ANQGSEA. J was trimmed by 0 bases and V by 4 bases; bases with no gene match: 8. The CDR3 loop spans 15 amino acids. Extraction of RNA preceded its reverse transcription into cDNA, which served as the sequencing template. Clones were read by immunoSEQ multiplex PCR, and TCRdb kept only the in-frame ones, dropping some. The data hold about 92,000 clones, with 44% observed a single time. This sample stems from a study of CD8+ T cells in alopecia areata. Study background: Tofacitinib therapy lasting 6 to 18 months was followed by 6 months off drug.

Whole-study findings and limits: In scalp, tofacitinib significantly decreased clonality and expanded CD8+ clones among the top 100. Lesional tissue from the scalp (especially in alopecia totalis/universalis) showed higher clonality than normal scalp.

Treatment specified: oral pan-JAK inhibitor, 5-10 mg twice daily. Peripheral blood and lesional scalp punch biopsies came from alopecia areata patients. The TCR comes from a human donor with alopecia areata. The source was CD8+ T cells sorted from blood, collected at week 24, from a patient treated with tofacitinib. The chain carries TRBV29-1 and TRBJ2-7; 8 nucleotides match TRBD2. CDR3 nucleotides: TGCAGCGTTGTCGGTTCGGCGGGAGGCTCCTACGAGCAGTACTTC. As protein: CSVVGSAGGSYEQYF.